The 7 T cell receptor beta chains listed next were all sequenced from one sample in a study of blood T cell repertoires in COVID-19. Profiling relied on immunoSEQ multiplex PCR, and the TCRdb table lists in-frame clones only, not all of them. Of about 150,000 clones listed, 85% to 95% were seen once; the top ten hold 0.5% to 0.55%. The sequenced material came from peripheral blood. These receptors were obtained from a man aged 45-60 years with acute or convalescent COVID-19.

The chain links TRBV3-1 (or the pseudogene TRBV3-2) to TRBJ2-7, with D uncertain. The CDR3 contains 12 residues. Trimming took 2 bases from V and 5 from J, leaving 7 bases between them. Germline V CDR1 and CDR2: LGHDT, YNNKEL (reference sequence). The CDR3 region is CASSQLADEQYF. The CDR3 nucleotides read TGTGCCAGCAGCCAATTGGCGGACGAGCAGTACTTC.

V usage is TRBV19 and J usage is TRBJ2-1, with 9 nucleotides matching TRBD2. The J segment lost 9 bases and the V segment lost 10 bases, leaving 10 bases of the junction unmatched. Germline V lookup: CDR1 LNHDA, CDR2 SQIVND (reference sequence). The length of the CDR3 is 13 residues. The CDR3 coding sequence is TGTGCCACTGGAGCTAGCGGGATGGGTGAGCAGTTCTTC. Encoded protein: CATGASGMGEQFF. Supplemented by reference TRBV19 and TRBJ2-1, the full variable domain reads DGGITQSPKYLFRKEGQNVTLSCEQNLNHDAMYWYRQDPGQGLRLIYYSQIVNDFQKGDIAEGYSVSREKKESFPLTVTSAQKNPTAFYLCATGASGMGEQFFGPGTRLTVL.

The chain combines TRBV6-5 with TRBJ2-2; D is possibly TRBD2 (6 bases). The CDR3 is made up of 14 amino acids. Germline V gene sequence: CDR1 MNHEY, CDR2 SVGAGI. V was trimmed by 5 bases and J by 4 bases, leaving 11 bases between them. The CDR3 DNA reads as TGTGCCAGCAGTCGACTAGGATCCACCGGGGAGCTGTTTTTT. It specifies CASSRLGSTGELFF.

The chain recombines TRBV7-9 with TRBJ2-1; TRBD2 aligns across 12 bases. V dropped 5 bases and J dropped 7; count of bases not matched to a gene: 9. Germline V gene lookup returns CDR1 SEHNR and CDR2 FQNEAQ (reference sequence). The CDR3 contains 16 residues. The CDR3 region is CASSPRTSGMPNEQFF. CDR3 nucleotides: TGTGCCAGCAGCCCCCGGACTAGCGGGATGCCGAATGAGCAGTTCTTC. Based on the CDR3 plus reference TRBV7-9 and TRBJ2-1, the full variable domain is DTGVSQNPRHKITKRGQNVTFRCDPISEHNRLYWYRQTLGQGPEFLTYFQNEAQLEKSRLLSDRFSAERPKGSFSTLEIQRTEQGDSAMYLCASSPRTSGMPNEQFFGPGTRLTVL.

The V gene is TRBV6-2 or TRBV6-3, the J gene TRBJ2-7; D is perhaps TRBD2 (6 bases). CDR3 length: 14 residues. Per the germline V gene, CDR1 is MNHEY and CDR2 is SVGEGT. The germline V and J ends were trimmed by 0 bases and 3 bases, with 9 bases remaining between them. The CDR3 nucleotides are TGTGCCAGCAGTTACTCCGGGAGTTACTACGAGCAGTACTTC. Amino acids: CASSYSGSYYEQYF.

The chain recombines TRBV7-3 with TRBJ2-7; 7 nucleotides align to TRBD2. There are 15 residues in the CDR3. Per the germline V gene, CDR1 is SGHTA and CDR2 is FQGTGA. V trimming: 4 bases; J trimming: 4 bases; junction bases outside the gene matches: 10. CDR3 loop: CASSYGPGLKYEQYF. CDR3 nucleotides: TGTGCCAGCAGCTATGGTCCGGGACTAAAGTACGAGCAGTACTTC.

V usage is TRBV27 and J usage is TRBJ2-7; possible D gene TRBD2, 7 bases. V shed 8 bases and J shed 5 bases, with 16 bases lying between them. The CDR3 is made up of 13 amino acids. The V gene's germline CDR1 is MNHEY and CDR2 SMNVEV (reference sequence). In DNA, the CDR3 is TGTGCCAGCCGAGGGGGGGGAAGACACGAGCAGTACTTC. As protein: CASRGGGRHEQYF.